This is a list of T cell receptor beta chains from one sample in a study of blood T cell repertoires in COVID-19. TCRdb keeps only in-frame clones here, not all; method: immunoSEQ multiplex PCR. Altogether around 170,000 clones are present, roughly 80% being singletons, with the ten largest covering around 14%. Material for sequencing was peripheral blood. The receptors originated from an elderly woman with acute or convalescent COVID-19. Both conserved end residues are part of each CDR3. Each record gives: J gene, clone size, V gene, D gene, CDR3 protein, CDR3 DNA. The D gene is left open where the match is weak. Size is omitted from some rows. Given values are once, few, many or a class for expanded clones.

TRBJ1-6 few TRBV4-1 - CASSQVMGPWSPLHF TGCGCCAGCAGCCAAGTAATGGGGCCTTGGTCACCCCTCCACTTT
TRBJ1-2 many TRBV15 - CATSRDRPGRNYGYTF TGTGCCACCAGCAGAGATAGGCCAGGCCGTAACTATGGCTACACCTTC
TRBJ1-2 - TRBV5-1 TRBD1 CASSLETGNGYTF TGCGCCAGCAGCTTGGAGACAGGGAATGGCTACACCTTC
TRBJ2-5 - TRBV2 - CASSEAWRAVGQETQYF TGTGCCAGCAGTGAAGCTTGGCGGGCCGTTGGCCAAGAGACCCAGTACTTC
TRBJ2-3 - TRBV19 TRBD1 CASSMRTGQGAKEGDTQYF TGTGCCAGTAGTATGCGTACCGGACAGGGGGCAAAAGAAGGGGATACGCAGTATTTT
TRBJ2-4 - TRBV7-2 - CASSGTRGGGNIQYF TGTGCCAGCAGCGGTACTCGAGGCGGAGGAAACATTCAGTACTTC
TRBJ2-1 - TRBV9 TRBD2 CASSVDTGASGQYNEQFF TGTGCCAGCAGCGTAGATACCGGGGCTAGCGGACAATACAATGAGCAGTTCTTC
TRBJ2-3 - TRBV12-5 TRBD2 CASGRGLAGEGVMTDTQYF TGTGCTAGTGGGCGAGGACTAGCGGGAGAGGGTGTTATGACAGATACGCAGTATTTT
TRBJ2-7 - TRBV28 - CASSSLPLYEQYF TGTGCCAGCAGTTCCCTCCCTCTCTACGAGCAGTACTTC
TRBJ2-7 once TRBV19 TRBD2 CASSTPSGSVYEQYF TGTGCCAGTAGTACCCCTAGCGGGAGCGTCTACGAGCAGTACTTC
TRBJ1-2 - TRBV30 TRBD1 CAWSGTGGIYGYTF TGTGCCTGGAGCGGGACAGGGGGGATCTATGGCTACACCTTC
TRBJ2-2 - TRBV29-1 - CSVQRSNTGELFF TGCAGCGTTCAGCGGTCGAACACCGGGGAGCTGTTTTTT
TRBJ1-5 - TRBV18 - CASSSGQNSNQPQHF TGTGCCAGCTCATCAGGACAGAATAGCAATCAGCCCCAGCATTTT
TRBJ2-6 - TRBV6-6 TRBD1 CASSQTGVMTGANVLTF TGTGCCAGCAGTCAGACAGGGGTGATGACCGGGGCCAACGTCCTGACTTTC
TRBJ1-5 - TRBV28 - CASSPRTAIRPQHF TGTGCCAGCAGTCCCAGGACAGCCATACGGCCCCAGCATTTT
TRBJ1-5 - TRBV5-6 TRBD1 CASSLQGARQPQHF TGTGCCAGCAGCTTGCAGGGGGCAAGGCAGCCCCAGCATTTT
TRBJ2-7 - TRBV5-1 - CASSVTGSSYEQYF TGCGCCAGCAGCGTCACAGGGAGCTCCTACGAGCAGTACTTC
TRBJ2-7 - TRBV28 - CASSGRTAPYEQYF TGTGCCAGTAGTGGCCGAACAGCACCCTACGAGCAGTACTTC
TRBJ2-7 - TRBV30 TRBD2 CARGGGDAYEQYF TGTGCCCGCGGGGGGGGCGACGCCTACGAGCAGTACTTC
TRBJ2-5 - TRBV4-1 - CASRPGLQETQYF TGCGCCAGCAGACCGGGACTGCAAGAGACCCAGTACTTC
TRBJ2-7 - TRBV18 - CASSRLTGYEQYF TGTGCCAGCTCGCGGTTGACGGGCTACGAGCAGTACTTC
TRBJ1-1 - TRBV18 TRBD1 CASSPLDRGTEAFF TGTGCCAGCTCACCACTCGACAGGGGAACTGAAGCTTTCTTT
TRBJ2-6 - TRBV19 TRBD1 CASRKPGTGGSGANVLTF TGTGCCAGTAGGAAACCCGGGACAGGGGGCTCTGGGGCCAACGTCCTGACTTTC
TRBJ2-1 once TRBV19 TRBD2 CASSIKLAGVRNEQFF TGTGCCAGTAGTATAAAGCTAGCGGGAGTTCGGAATGAGCAGTTCTTC
TRBJ1-2 - TRBV5-1 - CASSPDRHYGYTF TGCGCCAGCAGCCCTGACAGGCACTATGGCTACACCTTC
TRBJ1-3 once TRBV5-1 TRBD1 CASSLEGTAFSGNTIYF TGCGCCAGCAGCTTGGAGGGGACAGCCTTCTCTGGAAACACCATATATTTT
TRBJ2-1 - TRBV19 TRBD1 CASSPGGAYNEQFF TGTGCCAGTAGTCCAGGGGGCGCCTACAATGAGCAGTTCTTC
TRBJ2-7 - TRBV6-1 TRBD2 CASSEVAGGQDEQYF TGTGCCAGCAGTGAAGTAGCGGGGGGGCAGGACGAGCAGTACTTC
TRBJ2-7 - TRBV5-1 TRBD1 CASTLSWDRSVHEQYF TGCGCCAGCACCTTAAGTTGGGACAGGTCAGTTCACGAGCAGTACTTC